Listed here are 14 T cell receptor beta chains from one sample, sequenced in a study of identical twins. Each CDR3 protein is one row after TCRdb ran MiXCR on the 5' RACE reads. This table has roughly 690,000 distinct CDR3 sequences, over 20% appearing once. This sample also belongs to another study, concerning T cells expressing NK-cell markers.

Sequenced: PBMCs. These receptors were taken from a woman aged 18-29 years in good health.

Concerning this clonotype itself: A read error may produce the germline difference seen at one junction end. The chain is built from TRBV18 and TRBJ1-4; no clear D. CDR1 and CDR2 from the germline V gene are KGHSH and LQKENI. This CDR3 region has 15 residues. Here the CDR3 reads CASSPATLWDEKLFF. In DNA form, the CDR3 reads TGTGCCAGCTCACCGGCGACCCTGTGGGATGAAAAACTGTTTTTC.

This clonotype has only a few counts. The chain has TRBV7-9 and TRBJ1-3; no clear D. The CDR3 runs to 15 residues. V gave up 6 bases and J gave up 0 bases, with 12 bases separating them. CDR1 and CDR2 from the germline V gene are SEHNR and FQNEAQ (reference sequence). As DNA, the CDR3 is TGTGCCAGCAGTCGAGACGGGTACTCTGGAAACACCATATATTTT. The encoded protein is CASSRDGYSGNTIYF.

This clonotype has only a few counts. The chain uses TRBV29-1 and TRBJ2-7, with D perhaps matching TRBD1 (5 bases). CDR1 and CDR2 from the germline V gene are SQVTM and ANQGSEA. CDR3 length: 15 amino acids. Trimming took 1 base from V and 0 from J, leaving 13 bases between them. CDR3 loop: CSVEGVTETSYEQYF. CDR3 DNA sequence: TGCAGCGTTGAAGGTGTGACAGAGACCTCCTACGAGCAGTACTTC.

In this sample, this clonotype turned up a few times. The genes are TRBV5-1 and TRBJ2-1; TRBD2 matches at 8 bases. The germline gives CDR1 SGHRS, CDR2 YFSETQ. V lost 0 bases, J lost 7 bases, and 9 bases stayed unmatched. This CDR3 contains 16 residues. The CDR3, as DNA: TGCGCCAGCAGCTTGGAGCTCGGGGGGGCCTGGAATGAGCAGTTCTTC. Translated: CASSLELGGAWNEQFF.

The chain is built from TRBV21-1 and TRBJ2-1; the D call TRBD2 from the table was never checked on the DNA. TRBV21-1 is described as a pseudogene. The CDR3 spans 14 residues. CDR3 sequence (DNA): TGTGCCAGCAGCAAAGATCAGGAGGATTGTGAGCAGTTCTTC. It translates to CASSKDQEDCEQFF.

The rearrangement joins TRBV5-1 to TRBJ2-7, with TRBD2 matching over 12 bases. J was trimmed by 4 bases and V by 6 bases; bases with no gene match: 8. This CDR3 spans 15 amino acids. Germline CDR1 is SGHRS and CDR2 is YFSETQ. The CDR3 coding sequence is TGCGCCAGCAACCACGGACTAGCGGGAAGTTACGAGCAGTACTTC. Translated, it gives CASNHGLAGSYEQYF.

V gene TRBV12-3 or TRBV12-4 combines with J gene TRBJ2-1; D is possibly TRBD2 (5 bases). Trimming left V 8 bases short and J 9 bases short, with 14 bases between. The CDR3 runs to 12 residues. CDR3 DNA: TGTGCCAGCGAAAACAGACGGGGTGAGCAGTTCTTC. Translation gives CASENRRGEQFF.

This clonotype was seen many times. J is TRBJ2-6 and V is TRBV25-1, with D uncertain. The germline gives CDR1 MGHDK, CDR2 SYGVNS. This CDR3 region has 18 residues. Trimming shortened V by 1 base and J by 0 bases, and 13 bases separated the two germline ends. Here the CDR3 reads CASSESRWKDSGANVLTF. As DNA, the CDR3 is TGTGCCAGCAGTGAATCAAGGTGGAAGGACTCTGGGGCCAACGTCCTGACTTTC. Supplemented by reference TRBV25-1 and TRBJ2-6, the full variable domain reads EADIYQTPRYLVIGTGKKITLECSQTMGHDKMYWYQQDPGMELHLIHYSYGVNSTEKGDLSSESTVSRIRTEHFPLTLESARPSHTSQYLCASSESRWKDSGANVLTFGAGSRLTVL.

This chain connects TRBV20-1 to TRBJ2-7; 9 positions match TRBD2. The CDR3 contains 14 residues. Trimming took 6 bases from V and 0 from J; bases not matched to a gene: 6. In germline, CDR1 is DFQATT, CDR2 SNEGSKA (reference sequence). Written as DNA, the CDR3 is TGCAGTGCGAAATCTAGCGGGGCCTCCTACGAGCAGTACTTC. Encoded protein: CSAKSSGASYEQYF.

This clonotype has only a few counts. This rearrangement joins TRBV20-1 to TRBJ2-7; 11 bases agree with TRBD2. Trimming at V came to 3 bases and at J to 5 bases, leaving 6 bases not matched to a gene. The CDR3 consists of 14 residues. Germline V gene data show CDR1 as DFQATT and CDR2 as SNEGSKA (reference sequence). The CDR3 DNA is TGCAGTGCTAGCCTGACTAGCGGGGCCCACGAGCAGTACTTC. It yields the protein CSASLTSGAHEQYF.

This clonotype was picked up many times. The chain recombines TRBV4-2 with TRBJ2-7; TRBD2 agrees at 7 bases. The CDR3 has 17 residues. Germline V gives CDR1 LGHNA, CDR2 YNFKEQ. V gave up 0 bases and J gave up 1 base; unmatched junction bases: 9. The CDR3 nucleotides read TGTGCCAGCAGCCAAGATCAAATAAGCGGGGCTTCCTACGAGCAGTACTTC. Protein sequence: CASSQDQISGASYEQYF.

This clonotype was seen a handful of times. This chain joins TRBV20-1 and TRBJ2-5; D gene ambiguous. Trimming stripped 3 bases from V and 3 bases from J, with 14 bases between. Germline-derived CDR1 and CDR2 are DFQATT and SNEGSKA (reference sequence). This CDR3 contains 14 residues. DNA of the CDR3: TGCAGTGCTAGTCCCCTCGCTCGGAAAGAGACCCAGTACTTC. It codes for CSASPLARKETQYF.

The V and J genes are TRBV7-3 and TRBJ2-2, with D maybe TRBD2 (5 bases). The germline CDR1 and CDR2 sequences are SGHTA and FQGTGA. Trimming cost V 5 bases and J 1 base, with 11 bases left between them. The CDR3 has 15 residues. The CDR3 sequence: CASSQTRLNTGELFF. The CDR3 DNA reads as TGTGCCAGCAGCCAAACTAGACTGAACACCGGGGAGCTGTTTTTT.

The CDR3 DNA sequence: TGTGCCAGCTCACCACCTCTAGCGTCTGGGGCCAACGTCCTGACTTTC. It encodes CASSPPLASGANVLTF. The chain combines TRBV18 with TRBJ2-6; a weak D match, TRBD2 (6 bases). From germline, CDR1 is KGHSH and CDR2 LQKENI. The CDR3 contains 16 residues. V was cut by 0 bases and J by 1 base, with 7 bases left in between.